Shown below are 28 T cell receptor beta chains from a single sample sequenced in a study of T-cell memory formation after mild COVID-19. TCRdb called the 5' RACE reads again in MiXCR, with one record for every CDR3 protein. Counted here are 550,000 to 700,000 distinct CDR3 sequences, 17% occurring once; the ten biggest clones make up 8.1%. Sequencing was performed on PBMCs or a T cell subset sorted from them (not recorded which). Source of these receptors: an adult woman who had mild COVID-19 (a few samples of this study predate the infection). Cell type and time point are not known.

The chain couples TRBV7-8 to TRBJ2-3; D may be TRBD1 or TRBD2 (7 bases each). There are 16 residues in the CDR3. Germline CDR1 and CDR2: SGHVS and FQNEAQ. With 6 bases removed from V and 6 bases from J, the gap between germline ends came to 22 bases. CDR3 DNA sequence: TGTGCCAGCAGTCATCAGGGGGGGGCGGCTTCCGATACGCAGTATTTT. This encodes CASSHQGGAASDTQYF.

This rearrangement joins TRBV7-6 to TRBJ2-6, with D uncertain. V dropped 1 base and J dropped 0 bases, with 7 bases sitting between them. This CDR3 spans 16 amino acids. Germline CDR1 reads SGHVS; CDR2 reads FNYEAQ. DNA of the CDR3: TGTGCCAGCAGCTTAGGCGTAGACTCTGGGGCCAACGTCCTGACTTTC. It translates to CASSLGVDSGANVLTF.

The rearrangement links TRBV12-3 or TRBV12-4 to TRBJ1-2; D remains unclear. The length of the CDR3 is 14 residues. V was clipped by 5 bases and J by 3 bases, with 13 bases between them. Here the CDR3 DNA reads TGTGCCAGCAGTATTCGGACGGGTTACTATGGCTACACCTTC. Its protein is CASSIRTGYYGYTF.

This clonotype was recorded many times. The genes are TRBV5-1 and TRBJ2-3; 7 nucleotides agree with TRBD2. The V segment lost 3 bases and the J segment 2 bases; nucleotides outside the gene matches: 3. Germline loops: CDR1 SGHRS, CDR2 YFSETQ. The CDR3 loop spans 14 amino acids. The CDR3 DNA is TGCGCCAGCAGCTCGGGAGGCTCCACAGATACGCAGTATTTT. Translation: CASSSGGSTDTQYF.

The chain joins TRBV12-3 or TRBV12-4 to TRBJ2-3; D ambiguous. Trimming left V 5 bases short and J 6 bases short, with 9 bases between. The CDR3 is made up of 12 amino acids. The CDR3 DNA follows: TGTGCCAGCAGTACATCGAGGGATACGCAGTATTTT. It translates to CASSTSRDTQYF.

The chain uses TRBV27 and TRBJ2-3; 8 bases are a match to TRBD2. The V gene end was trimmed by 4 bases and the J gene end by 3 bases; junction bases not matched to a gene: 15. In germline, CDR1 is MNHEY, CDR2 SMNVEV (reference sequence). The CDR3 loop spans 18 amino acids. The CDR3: CASSSDSRPGGPTDTQYF. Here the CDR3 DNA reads TGTGCCAGCAGTTCAGACTCCCGGCCGGGGGGGCCGACAGATACGCAGTATTTT.

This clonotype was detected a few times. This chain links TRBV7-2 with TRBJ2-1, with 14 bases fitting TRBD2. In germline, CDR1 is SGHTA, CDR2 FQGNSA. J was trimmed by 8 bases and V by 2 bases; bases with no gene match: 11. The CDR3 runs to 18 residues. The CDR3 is CASSLLGWGLAGADEQFF. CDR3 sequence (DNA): TGTGCCAGCAGCTTATTGGGCTGGGGACTAGCGGGAGCCGATGAGCAGTTCTTC.

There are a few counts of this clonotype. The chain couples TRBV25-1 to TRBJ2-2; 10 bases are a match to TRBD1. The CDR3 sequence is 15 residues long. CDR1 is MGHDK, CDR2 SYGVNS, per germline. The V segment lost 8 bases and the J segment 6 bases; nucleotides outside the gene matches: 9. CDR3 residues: CASLPGQGRAGELFF. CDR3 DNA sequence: TGTGCCAGCCTCCCGGGACAGGGGAGGGCCGGGGAGCTGTTTTTT.

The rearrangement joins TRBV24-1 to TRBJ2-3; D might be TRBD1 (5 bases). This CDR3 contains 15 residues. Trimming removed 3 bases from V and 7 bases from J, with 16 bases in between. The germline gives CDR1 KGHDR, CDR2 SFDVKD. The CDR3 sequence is CATSDVIDSYYTQYF. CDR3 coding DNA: TGTGCCACCAGTGATGTTATTGACAGTTACTATACGCAGTATTTT.

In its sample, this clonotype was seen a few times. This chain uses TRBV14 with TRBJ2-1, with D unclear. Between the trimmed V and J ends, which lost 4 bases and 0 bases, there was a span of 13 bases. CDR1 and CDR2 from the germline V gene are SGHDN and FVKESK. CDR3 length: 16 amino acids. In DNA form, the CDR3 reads TGTGCCAGCAGCCCGACGGATTTAAGCTCCTACAATGAGCAGTTCTTC. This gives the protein CASSPTDLSSYNEQFF.

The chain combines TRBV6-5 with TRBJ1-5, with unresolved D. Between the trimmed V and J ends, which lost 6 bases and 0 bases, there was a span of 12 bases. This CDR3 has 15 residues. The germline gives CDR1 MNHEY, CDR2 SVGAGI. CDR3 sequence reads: CASRLSSDSNQPQHF. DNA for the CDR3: TGTGCCAGCAGGTTATCTAGTGATAGCAATCAGCCCCAGCATTTT.

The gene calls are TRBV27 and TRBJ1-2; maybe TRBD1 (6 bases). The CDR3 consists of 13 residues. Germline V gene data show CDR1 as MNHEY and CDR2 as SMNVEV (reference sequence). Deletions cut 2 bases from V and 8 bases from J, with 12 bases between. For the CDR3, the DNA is TGTGCCAGCAGTTTAACAGGGATAGTGGGCTACACCTTC. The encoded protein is CASSLTGIVGYTF.

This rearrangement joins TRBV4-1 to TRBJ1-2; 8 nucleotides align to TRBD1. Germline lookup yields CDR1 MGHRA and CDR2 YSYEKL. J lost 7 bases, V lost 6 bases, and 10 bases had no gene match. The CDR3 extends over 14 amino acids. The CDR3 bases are TGCGCCAGCAGTGCGGGACAGGTGGTTTTTGGCTACACCTTC. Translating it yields CASSAGQVVFGYTF.

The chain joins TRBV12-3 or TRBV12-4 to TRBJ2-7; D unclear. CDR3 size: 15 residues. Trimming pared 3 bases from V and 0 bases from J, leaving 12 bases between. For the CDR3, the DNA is TGTGCCAGCAGTTTGGGGTTACGGAGCTCCTACGAGCAGTACTTC. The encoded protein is CASSLGLRSSYEQYF.

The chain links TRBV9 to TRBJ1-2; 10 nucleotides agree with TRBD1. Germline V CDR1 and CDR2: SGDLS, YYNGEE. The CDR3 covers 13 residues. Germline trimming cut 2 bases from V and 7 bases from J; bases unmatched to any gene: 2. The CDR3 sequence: CASSVGQGFGYTF. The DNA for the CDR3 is TGTGCCAGCAGCGTGGGACAGGGGTTTGGCTACACCTTC.

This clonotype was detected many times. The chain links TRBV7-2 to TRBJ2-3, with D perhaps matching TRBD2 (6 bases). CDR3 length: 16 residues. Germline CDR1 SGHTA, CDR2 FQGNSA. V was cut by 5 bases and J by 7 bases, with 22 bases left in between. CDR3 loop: CASSIDRDSGGHTQYF. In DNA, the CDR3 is TGTGCCAGCAGCATCGACCGGGACTCCGGCGGGCATACGCAGTATTTT.

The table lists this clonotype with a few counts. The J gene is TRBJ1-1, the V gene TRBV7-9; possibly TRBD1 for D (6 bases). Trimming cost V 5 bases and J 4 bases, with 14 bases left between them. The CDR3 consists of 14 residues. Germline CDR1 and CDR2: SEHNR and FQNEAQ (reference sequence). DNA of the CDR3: TGTGCCAGCAGCCCGCCCAGGGGCGGCACTGAAGCTTTCTTT. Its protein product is CASSPPRGGTEAFF.

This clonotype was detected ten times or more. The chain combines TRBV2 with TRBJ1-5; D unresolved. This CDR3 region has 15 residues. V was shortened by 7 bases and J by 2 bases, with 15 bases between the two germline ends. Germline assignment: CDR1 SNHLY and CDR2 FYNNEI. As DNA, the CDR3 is TGTGCCAGCAAAGGATCAGAGATGGGCAATCAGCCCCAGCATTTT. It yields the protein CASKGSEMGNQPQHF. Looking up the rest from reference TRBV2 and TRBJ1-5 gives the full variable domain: EPEVTQTPSHQVTQMGQEVILRCVPISNHLYFYWYRQILGQKVEFLVSFYNNEISEKSEIFDDQFSVERPDGSNFTLKIRSTKLEDSAMYFCASKGSEMGNQPQHFGDGTRLSIL.

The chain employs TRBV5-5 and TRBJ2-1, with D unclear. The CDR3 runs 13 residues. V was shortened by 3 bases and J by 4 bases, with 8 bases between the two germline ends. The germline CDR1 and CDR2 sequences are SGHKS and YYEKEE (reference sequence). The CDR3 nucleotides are TGTGCCAGCAGCTCGGAACAGTACAATGAGCAGTTCTTC. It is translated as CASSSEQYNEQFF.

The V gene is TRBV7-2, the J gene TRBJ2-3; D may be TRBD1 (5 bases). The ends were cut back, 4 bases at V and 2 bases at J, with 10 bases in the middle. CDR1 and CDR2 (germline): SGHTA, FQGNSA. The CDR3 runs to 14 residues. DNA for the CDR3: TGTGCCAGCAGCTCTCAGGGCCCCACAGATACGCAGTATTTT. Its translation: CASSSQGPTDTQYF. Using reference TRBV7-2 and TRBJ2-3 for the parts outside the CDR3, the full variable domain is GAGVSQSPSNKVTEKGKDVELRCDPISGHTALYWYRQSLGQGLEFLIYFQGNSAPDKSGLPSDRFSAERTGGSVSTLTIQRTQQEDSAVYLCASSSQGPTDTQYFGPGTRLTVL.

The CDR3 loop reads CASSEYWGNQPQHF. The CDR3 region has the DNA TGTGCCAGCAGTGAATATTGGGGCAATCAGCCCCAGCATTTT. The V gene is TRBV25-1, the J gene TRBJ1-5, with D unclear. This CDR3 contains 14 residues. The V gene's germline CDR1 is MGHDK and CDR2 SYGVNS. V lost 0 bases, J lost 2 bases, and 5 bases lay in between.

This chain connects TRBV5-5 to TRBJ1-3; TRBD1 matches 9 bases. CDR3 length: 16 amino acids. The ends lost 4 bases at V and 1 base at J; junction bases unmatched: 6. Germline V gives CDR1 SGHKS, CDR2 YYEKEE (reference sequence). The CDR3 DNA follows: TGTGCCAGCAGCCATCAGACAGGGGGGTCTGGAAACACCATATATTTT. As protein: CASSHQTGGSGNTIYF.

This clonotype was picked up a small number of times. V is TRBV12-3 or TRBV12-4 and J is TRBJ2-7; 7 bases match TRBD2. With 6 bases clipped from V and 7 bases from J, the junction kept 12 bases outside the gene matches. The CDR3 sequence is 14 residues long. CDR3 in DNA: TGTGCCAGCAGCCCTATGACTAGCTGGGGGGAGCAGTACTTC. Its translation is CASSPMTSWGEQYF.

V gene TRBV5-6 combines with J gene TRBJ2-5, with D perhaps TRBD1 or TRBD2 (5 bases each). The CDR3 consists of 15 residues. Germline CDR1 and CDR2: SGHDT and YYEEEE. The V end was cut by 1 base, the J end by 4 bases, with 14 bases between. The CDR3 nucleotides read TGTGCCAGCAGCTTGCGGGGCCACAGCCGAGAGACCCAGTACTTC. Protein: CASSLRGHSRETQYF.

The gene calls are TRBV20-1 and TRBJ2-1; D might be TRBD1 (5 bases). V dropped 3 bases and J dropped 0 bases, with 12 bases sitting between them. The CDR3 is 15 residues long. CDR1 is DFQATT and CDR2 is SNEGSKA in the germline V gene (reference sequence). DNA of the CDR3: TGCAGTGCTAGGGAACAGGCCCTCTCCTACAATGAGCAGTTCTTC. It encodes CSAREQALSYNEQFF.

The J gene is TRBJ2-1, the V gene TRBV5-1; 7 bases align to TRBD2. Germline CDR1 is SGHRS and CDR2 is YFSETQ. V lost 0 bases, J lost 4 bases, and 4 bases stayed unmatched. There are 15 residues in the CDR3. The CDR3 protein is CASSLEPSGYNEQFF. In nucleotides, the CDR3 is TGCGCCAGCAGCTTGGAGCCTAGCGGTTACAATGAGCAGTTCTTC.

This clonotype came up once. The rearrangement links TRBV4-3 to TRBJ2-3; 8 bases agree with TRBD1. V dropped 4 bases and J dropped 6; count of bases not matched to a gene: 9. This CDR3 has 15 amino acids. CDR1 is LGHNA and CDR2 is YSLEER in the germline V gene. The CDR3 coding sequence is TGCGCCAGCAGCCTCGGACAGGGCCGCGGCGATACGCAGTATTTT. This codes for CASSLGQGRGDTQYF.

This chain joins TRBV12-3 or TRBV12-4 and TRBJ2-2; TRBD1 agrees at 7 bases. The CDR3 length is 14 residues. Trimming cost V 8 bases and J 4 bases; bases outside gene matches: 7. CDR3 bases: TGTGCCAGCCTAGACAGGGTCGGCACCGGGGAGCTGTTTTTT. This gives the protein CASLDRVGTGELFF.